This T cell receptor beta chain was identified during a study of cytomegalovirus exposure and HLA in healthy donors. PCR used 60 Vbeta primers and 13 Jbeta primers. Produced via immunoSEQ multiplex PCR; TCRdb's table is partial and in-frame only. The sample contains some 180,000 clones, 9.5% of which appear only once. The CDR3 runs to 17 residues. Deletions cut 4 bases from V and 1 base from J, with 19 bases between. From germline, CDR1 is SGDLS and CDR2 YYNGEE. The sample was PBMCs. The source is a woman aged 25-40 years in good health and CMV-seropositive. The genes are TRBV9 and TRBJ2-3; a weak D match, TRBD1 (5 bases). In DNA, the CDR3 is TGTGCCAGCAGCCCACGTTCTTTTGTAGGGGGCACAGATACGCAGTATTTT. Translation gives CASSPRSFVGGTDTQYF.